The 24 T cell receptor beta chains given below trace back to one sample, sequenced in a study of CD8+ T cells in alopecia areata (dated by TCRdb to about 2018). The label giving this sample's time point can be read as: baseline before oral tofacitinib. Libraries were prepared through the immunoSEQ multiplex PCR assay. RNA was extracted from all samples and reverse transcribed into cDNA as template for TCR sequencing. TCRdb's version of the immuneACCESS table is confined to in-frame rearrangements and falls short of the full clone set. An unresolved V gene accounts for under half of the shortfall where checked; the remainder is of unknown origin. This sample has approximately 140,000 clones in its table, and 75% to 90% of those were observed once. Around 16% of the sample belongs to the ten largest clones. The sample in question was CD8+ T cells sorted from blood, obtained at week 0. The receptors were sampled from a human donor with alopecia areata.

The V and J genes are TRBV6-1 and TRBJ2-7, with a weak D call TRBD1 (6 bases). Germline V gene lookup returns CDR1 MNHNS and CDR2 SASEGT. This CDR3 has 16 residues. Trimming removed 1 base at V and 2 bases at J, with 15 bases between. The CDR3 region has the DNA TGTGCCAGCAGTGAAGGGGTGCAGGGGACCACCTACGAGCAGTACTTC. It translates to CASSEGVQGTTYEQYF.

The chain carries TRBV14 and TRBJ1-5; no clear D. Germline V gives CDR1 SGHDN, CDR2 FVKESK. V lost 3 bases, J lost 7 bases, and 13 bases lay in between. The CDR3 totals 14 residues. This chain's CDR3 is CASSHVLAGQPQHF. As DNA, the CDR3 is TGTGCCAGCAGCCATGTACTGGCAGGCCAGCCCCAGCATTTT.

For the CDR3, the DNA is TGTGCCAGCAACCTAGGGAGGGCCGTGGGTGAGCAGTTCTTC. Its protein is CASNLGRAVGEQFF. The rearrangement joins TRBV27 to TRBJ2-1, with 7 nucleotides matching TRBD2. This CDR3 region has 14 residues. The ends lost 7 bases at V and 9 bases at J; junction bases unmatched: 12. The V gene's germline CDR1 is MNHEY and CDR2 SMNVEV (reference sequence).

The rearrangement joins TRBV6-1 to TRBJ2-5; 8 nucleotides match TRBD1. From germline, CDR1 is MNHNS and CDR2 SASEGT. Trimming removed 3 bases from V and 4 bases from J; junction bases left unmatched: 10. The CDR3 is 16 amino acids. The CDR3 coding sequence is TGTGCCAGCAGTGAGCTGGACAGGGCTCATTTAGAGACCCAGTACTTC. It codes for CASSELDRAHLETQYF.

This clone was observed a single time. The chain is built from TRBV5-1 and TRBJ1-4; tentative D call: TRBD1 (5 bases). CDR3 length: 15 residues. V lost 0 bases to trimming and J lost 2 bases, with 8 bases between them. Per the germline V gene, CDR1 is SGHRS and CDR2 is YFSETQ. The CDR3 bases are TGCGCCAGCAGCTTGGGACGGGGCACTAATGAAAAACTGTTTTTT. Amino acid sequence: CASSLGRGTNEKLFF.

This clone was seen more than once but under ten times. The chain joins TRBV10-3 to TRBJ2-1; D possibly corresponds to TRBD2 (6 bases). The CDR3 spans 16 residues. The V end lost 2 bases, the J end lost 4 bases, and 15 bases lay between the germline ends. Germline assignment: CDR1 ENHRY and CDR2 SYGVKD. The CDR3 region has the DNA TGTGCCATCAGTGAGAGTGGGGACGGGACTTACAATGAGCAGTTCTTC. As protein: CAISESGDGTYNEQFF.

V usage is TRBV6-1 and J usage is TRBJ1-1, with no clear D. This CDR3 is 14 amino acids long. V shed 5 bases and J shed 1 base, with 11 bases lying between them. Germline CDR1 MNHNS, CDR2 SASEGT. The CDR3 sequence is CASSFGGWNTEAFF. CDR3 nucleotide sequence: TGTGCCAGCAGTTTTGGCGGGTGGAACACTGAAGCTTTCTTT.

This rearrangement joins TRBV4-1 to TRBJ2-3, with D perhaps TRBD1 (5 bases). The CDR3 sequence is 13 residues long. Between the trimmed V and J ends, which lost 1 base and 6 bases, there was a span of 8 bases. Germline V gene lookup returns CDR1 MGHRA and CDR2 YSYEKL. Here the CDR3 DNA reads TGCGCCAGCAGCCAAGTGTCAGGGGATACGCAGTATTTT. This gives the protein CASSQVSGDTQYF.

The rearrangement links TRBV19 to TRBJ2-7; D gene uncertain. With 3 bases removed from V and 0 bases from J, the gap between germline ends came to 6 bases. Germline assignment: CDR1 LNHDA and CDR2 SQIVND (reference sequence). There are 13 residues in the CDR3. In DNA form, the CDR3 reads TGTGCCAGTAGTATGGGCTTCTCCTACGAGCAGTACTTC. Amino acids: CASSMGFSYEQYF.

V usage is TRBV27 and J usage is TRBJ2-2; unclear D gene. This CDR3 region has 11 residues. Trimming shortened V by 5 bases and J by 5 bases, and 3 bases separated the two germline ends. Germline values: CDR1 MNHEY, CDR2 SMNVEV (reference sequence). CDR3 amino acids: CASSLTGELFF. The CDR3 DNA follows: TGTGCCAGCAGTCTAACCGGGGAGCTGTTTTTT.

This sequence joins TRBV30 and TRBJ2-7; perhaps D is TRBD1 or TRBD2 (7 bases each). Germline CDR1 and CDR2: GTSNPN and SVGIG (reference sequence). This CDR3 has 13 amino acids. V was trimmed by 5 bases and J by 3 bases, leaving 14 bases between them. The CDR3 DNA reads TGTGCCTGGGAGGGGGGGACAGACTACGAGCAGTACTTC. Translation: CAWEGGTDYEQYF.

A few counts support this clone. The chain couples TRBV19 to TRBJ2-7, with 12 nucleotides matching TRBD2. Losses at the gene ends were 5 bases for V and 2 bases for J; bases not matched to a gene: 4. The CDR3 contains 15 residues. Germline CDR1 LNHDA, CDR2 SQIVND (reference sequence). CDR3 DNA sequence: TGTGCCAGTAGTGCGACTAGCGGGGGCACCTACGAGCAGTACTTC. It encodes CASSATSGGTYEQYF.

Only one count was recorded for this clone. The chain carries TRBV11-2 and TRBJ2-5; D is undetermined. Germline assignment: CDR1 SGHAT and CDR2 FQNNGV. The V gene lost 2 bases and the J gene lost 5 bases, with 12 bases spanning the gap. The CDR3 is 14 amino acids. For the CDR3, the DNA is TGTGCCAGCAGCTTACCCGCCCCGAGGGAGACCCAGTACTTC. This codes for CASSLPAPRETQYF.

As regards this clone: Additional DNA sequences in this sample encode the identical CDR3. The J gene is TRBJ2-7, the V gene TRBV6-1; tentatively, D is TRBD1 or TRBD2 (5 bases each). The ends were cut back, 2 bases at V and 0 bases at J, with 14 bases in the middle. Germline values: CDR1 MNHNS, CDR2 SASEGT. The CDR3 loop spans 16 amino acids. CDR3 in amino acids: CASSEFRGANSYEQYF. DNA of the CDR3: TGTGCCAGCAGTGAATTTAGAGGGGCCAACTCCTACGAGCAGTACTTC.

The V gene is TRBV11-2, the J gene TRBJ2-7; D not resolved. Germline V gives CDR1 SGHAT, CDR2 FQNNGV. CDR3 length: 12 residues. The V end lost 7 bases, the J end lost 2 bases, and 9 bases lay between the germline ends. CDR3 in amino acids: CASNESPYEQYF. The DNA for the CDR3 is TGTGCCAGCAACGAATCCCCCTACGAGCAGTACTTC.

The chain couples TRBV11-2 to TRBJ2-7; D is ambiguous. The CDR3 is 16 amino acids. CDR1 and CDR2 from the germline V gene are SGHAT and FQNNGV. V lost 5 bases to trimming and J lost 2 bases, with 19 bases between them. CDR3 coding DNA: TGTGCCAGCAGCCCCACCCCAGACACAAAACCCTACGAGCAGTACTTC. This translates into CASSPTPDTKPYEQYF.

This rearrangement joins TRBV6-5 to TRBJ1-4; TRBD1 agrees at 7 bases. V lost 4 bases, J lost 12 bases, and 11 bases stayed unmatched. This CDR3 is built from 14 residues. CDR1 is MNHEY and CDR2 is SVGAGI in the germline V gene. CDR3 protein: CASSLNSGTAELFF. CDR3 nucleotides: TGTGCCAGCAGTTTGAATTCCGGGACAGCTGAACTGTTTTTT.

The chain uses TRBV9 and TRBJ2-1, with 12 positions matching TRBD2. V lost 4 bases, J lost 15 bases, and 17 bases stayed unmatched. This CDR3 is 16 amino acids long. CDR1 and CDR2 from the germline V gene are SGDLS and YYNGEE. For the CDR3, the DNA is TGTGCCAGCAGCCCCCAGCCTAGCGGGAGGGCCGAACCTTCGTTCTTC. This codes for CASSPQPSGRAEPSFF. The full variable domain, in which reference TRBV9 and TRBJ2-1 provide the parts outside the CDR3, is DSGVTQTPKHLITATGQRVTLRCSPRSGDLSVYWYQQSLDQGLQFLIQYYNGEERAKGNILERFSAQQFPDLHSELNLSSLELGDSALYFCASSPQPSGRAEPSFFGPGTRLTVL.

This clone was seen more than once but under ten times. V gene TRBV15 combines with J gene TRBJ1-5, with D hard to call. The CDR3 has 14 amino acids. Looked up from germline, CDR1 is LNHNV and CDR2 is YYDKDF (reference sequence). V was pared by 0 bases and J by 6 bases, with 9 bases between. CDR3 sequence: CATSREVPGQPQHF. The DNA for the CDR3 is TGTGCCACCAGCAGAGAGGTTCCAGGTCAGCCCCAGCATTTT. Using reference TRBV15 and TRBJ1-5 for the parts outside the CDR3, the full variable domain is DAMVIQNPRYQVTQFGKPVTLSCSQTLNHNVMYWYQQKSSQAPKLLFHYYDKDFNNEADTPDNFQSRRPNTSFCFLDIRSPGLGDTAMYLCATSREVPGQPQHFGDGTRLSIL.

A word on this clone: Within the sample, other DNA sequences also encode this same CDR3. V is TRBV30 and J is TRBJ1-1; D gene ambiguous. V was pared by 3 bases and J by 0 bases, with 8 bases between. The CDR3 has 13 amino acids. Germline CDR1 is GTSNPN and CDR2 is SVGIG (reference sequence). The CDR3 region is CAWRRFVNTEAFF. CDR3 nucleotide sequence: TGTGCCTGGAGAAGGTTCGTGAACACTGAAGCTTTCTTT.

V and J are TRBV30 and TRBJ1-1; D uncertain. The CDR3 consists of 12 residues. The V end lost 3 bases, the J end lost 1 base, and 6 bases lay between the germline ends. CDR1 and CDR2 (germline): GTSNPN, SVGIG (reference sequence). The CDR3 loop is CAWSEENTEAFF. For the CDR3, the DNA is TGTGCCTGGAGCGAAGAGAACACTGAAGCTTTCTTT.

The genes are TRBV5-6 and TRBJ2-5; the match to TRBD1 covers 9 bases. CDR3 length: 16 amino acids. The germline gives CDR1 SGHDT, CDR2 YYEEEE. The V and J ends lost 1 base and 1 base, in that order; junction bases with no gene match: 5. The CDR3 spells CASSLRGTGPQETQYF. The DNA of the CDR3 is TGTGCCAGCAGCTTGCGAGGGACAGGGCCCCAAGAGACCCAGTACTTC. The whole variable domain, filled in from reference TRBV5-6 and TRBJ2-5, reads DAGVTQSPTHLIKTRGQQVTLRCSPKSGHDTVSWYQQALGQGPQFIFQYYEEEERQRGNFPDRFSGHQFPNYSSELNVNALLLGDSALYLCASSLRGTGPQETQYFGPGTRLLVL.

This clone was observed once. The chain joins TRBV7-8 to TRBJ2-1; D is ambiguous. V was pared by 1 base and J by 5 bases, with 9 bases between. Germline-derived CDR1 and CDR2 are SGHVS and FQNEAQ. This CDR3 spans 14 amino acids. CDR3 coding DNA: TGTGCCAGCAGCTTAGAGACATACAACAATGAGCAGTTCTTC. It yields the protein CASSLETYNNEQFF.

The V and J genes are TRBV9 and TRBJ2-3; D is perhaps TRBD1 (5 bases). Germline V CDR1 and CDR2: SGDLS, YYNGEE. Trimming shortened V by 0 bases and J by 0 bases, and 11 bases separated the two germline ends. The CDR3 is 16 amino acids. CDR3 in amino acids: CASSVEGVRSTDTQYF. In nucleotides, the CDR3 is TGTGCCAGCAGCGTAGAAGGGGTAAGAAGCACAGATACGCAGTATTTT.